This section outlines one T cell receptor (beta chain) sequence together with its context. No cognate antigen has been identified for it. There are no base qualities to consult, and no much larger clone falls within one base. These data come from a study of shared clonotypes between healthy human individuals (TCRdb year 2020). Broadly, across the study: A couple of women and a few men aged 18 to 49 years were included in the cohort. Per donor, three plates each were used for CD4 naive and CD4 memory, two for CD8 naive, and one for CD8 memory. To estimate repertoire size and how much clonotype sharing occurs between individuals, the study deeply sequenced the blood TCR repertoires of five or six healthy adults. To increase sequencing depth and limit assay-specific biases, TCR repertoire library preparation and sequencing were carried out by different laboratories using diverse techniques. Between about 0.9 and 10 billion PBMCs per donor were obtained by leukapheresis.

Using the deep immunoSEQ assay, multiplex PCR amplified TCR CDR3 regions from genomic DNA. Extracted genomic DNA from each cell subset was distributed evenly across all wells of several immunoSEQ 96-well plates, and each plate was treated as a replicate. For sorted subsets, approximately 200 ng of genomic DNA, equivalent to tens of thousands of T cell genomes, went into each replicate PCR. The purified libraries were quantified using a Qubit 3.0 fluorometer, sized with a Bioanalyzer 2100, and then quantified again using the KAPA Library Quantification kit. Each immunoSEQ 96-well plate was sequenced on its own single-read 150-cycle Illumina NextSeq 550 flow cell. The authors' pipeline ran thus. Because only junctional sequences without quality scores were contained in the immunoSEQ output, filtering matching that applied to full-length reads could not be performed. Sequences were annotated with PyIR, a Python wrapper for IgBLAST v1.9, and V/J genes and CDR3 were assigned using IMGT germline references. Any read was removed if the V/J assignment was weak (E-value above 1e-6), the CDR3 was missing, or the read contained stop codons, out-of-frame junctions, or ambiguous translated residues. V3J clonotypes were defined as sequences sharing an identical inferred V gene, J gene, and CDR3 amino acid sequence. To compute the percentage overlap between repertoires, the number of shared unique clonotypes was divided by the size of the smaller repertoire. RTK rarefaction, the Chao1 estimator, and Recon v2.1 estimates of unobserved clonotypes were used to assess repertoire richness. Generation probabilities were computed with OLGA for all TCRbeta clonotypes obtained by the gDNA method from several donors. What TCRdb holds here is the immuneACCESS table cut down to in-frame rearrangements. Part of the clones is not present; checked against another copy, under half of the missing clones reflect an unresolved V gene, and the others are unexplained. Clonal size and the V and J genes are those of that table, whereas D and trimming came from the DNA. The sample yields approximately 720,000 clones; less than 80% were counted once. Jointly, the top ten make up approximately 1.8% of the sample.

At the junction V is shortened by 1 base and J by 7 bases, with 19 bases in between. Sequences MDHEN (CDR1) and SYDVKM (CDR2) are obtained from the germline V gene. Including the terminal cysteine and phenylalanine, the CDR3 comprises 17 residues. Only the CDR3 DNA stays, 51 bases, in frame from base 1. What the authors observed across the whole study: Pairwise subsampling indicated that sequencing depth was expected to affect the degree of clonotype sharing among donors. Compared with non-shared clonotypes, the clonotypes found in all four sorted-subset donors had higher generation probabilities. The small number of donors limited the genetic and exposure-history diversity represented. Naive subsets generally had larger estimated clonotype richness than memory subsets did. Only blood was sampled, and tissue TCR repertoires likely differ from those in blood. Rarefaction of sorted-subset datasets indicated incomplete sequencing despite the large sequencing depth. When a few donors were compared, the shared fraction of clonotypes was roughly 4.8% for naive CD4, 3.5% to 4% for naive CD8, roughly 2.5% for memory CD4, and less than 0.5% for memory CD8.

Donors were healthy HIV-negative adults with no recently reported acute infections or vaccinations. Only Caucasian adults living in Nashville, Tennessee, USA were represented among the donors. CD4+ T cells were enriched through magnetic negative selection, after which naive cells were positively selected on CD45RA and the remaining negative fraction served as the memory subset. After blood collection by leukapheresis, PBMCs were isolated using Ficoll-Histopaque density gradient centrifugation and then cryopreserved in the vapor phase of liquid nitrogen. Purity and quantity of every magnetically sorted T cell population were checked by analytical flow cytometry. Each sorted fraction had its genomic DNA isolated and then quantified by UV absorbance on a Nanodrop 2000c.

The chain joins TRBV28 to TRBJ2-2; tentative D gene TRBD1, with 5 bases matching. This sequence originates from a woman in her thirties in good health. The sequencing sample was made of memory CD4+ T cells sorted from blood. According to the study, the label for this sample's cell subset or site signals: CD45RA-negative fraction. The DNA reads TGTGCCAGCAGTTTATCGCCAGCAAGGGGCCTCATCGGGGAGCTGTTTTTT. Translated, this is CASSLSPARGLIGELFF.